The 18 T cell receptor beta chains presented below share a single source sample, sequenced in a study of T cell repertoires in cytomegalovirus infection. Using its own MiXCR run on the reads, TCRdb lists one record per CDR3 protein. The table lists roughly 500,000 distinct CDR3 sequences, about two fifths of them singletons. Antigens for these TCRs are unknown. The sequenced sample was cultured PBMCs, obtained from culture after CMV antigen stimulation. All receptors derive from a human donor in good health (CMV status not recorded). Some clones in this sample may be carry-over from other donors' samples.

This clonotype appeared a few times. The chain recombines TRBV7-2 with TRBJ1-6; 9 bases agree with TRBD1. Unmatched junction bases numbered 4, after V lost 6 bases and J lost 10 bases. Germline V CDR1 and CDR2: SGHTA, FQGNSA. CDR3 length: 13 amino acids. The CDR3 DNA reads as TGTGCCAGCAGATCCGGGACAGGGTCACCCCTCCACTTT. This codes for CASRSGTGSPLHF.

V and J are TRBV2 and TRBJ2-1; TRBD2 matches at 7 bases. Unmatched junction bases numbered 2, after V lost 3 bases and J lost 0 bases. The CDR3 runs to 15 residues. Germline CDR1 is SNHLY and CDR2 is FYNNEI. DNA for the CDR3: TGTGCCAGCAGTGAGACTAGCAGCTCCTACAATGAGCAGTTCTTC. Translated, it gives CASSETSSSYNEQFF.

V and J are TRBV18 and TRBJ1-5; D gene uncertain. The germline V gene encodes CDR1 KGHSH and CDR2 LQKENI. V lost 3 bases and J lost 0, with 9 bases in between. The CDR3 runs to 15 residues. This CDR3 is CASSPGQVSNQPQHF. Here the CDR3 DNA reads TGTGCCAGCTCACCTGGGCAGGTTAGCAATCAGCCCCAGCATTTT.

The rearrangement joins TRBV30 to TRBJ2-1; 7 bases line up with TRBD2. V trimming: 5 bases; J trimming: 6 bases; junction bases outside the gene matches: 22. Germline V gene sequence: CDR1 GTSNPN, CDR2 SVGIG (reference sequence). This CDR3 is 18 amino acids long. CDR3 region: CAWCPRWRDYMKINEQFF. The CDR3 DNA is TGTGCCTGGTGCCCTAGGTGGAGGGACTATATGAAAATCAATGAGCAGTTCTTC.

This rearrangement joins TRBV7-2 to TRBJ1-6; D is possibly TRBD1 (5 bases). The CDR3 sequence is 14 residues long. Germline lookup yields CDR1 SGHTA and CDR2 FQGNSA. Trimming pared 3 bases from V and 10 bases from J, leaving 13 bases between. As DNA, the CDR3 is TGTGCCAGCAGCTTCATAGGGGTGGGGTCACCCCTCCACTTT. This sequence encodes CASSFIGVGSPLHF.

This clonotype was seen more than once but under ten times. The chain links TRBV15 to TRBJ2-5, with D perhaps TRBD2 (5 bases). The germline CDR1 and CDR2 sequences are LNHNV and YYDKDF (reference sequence). This CDR3 has 17 amino acids. Trimming cost V 5 bases and J 1 base, with 20 bases left between them. The CDR3 DNA sequence: TGTGCCACCAGCGCCCGAGGGAGAGGGCGTCCCCAAGAGACCCAGTACTTC. This encodes CATSARGRGRPQETQYF.

The V gene is TRBV6-2 or TRBV6-3, the J gene TRBJ1-3; 8 positions match TRBD1. CDR3 length equals 15 residues. Germline-derived CDR1 and CDR2 are MNHEY and SVGEGT. The trim removed 7 bases at V and 0 bases at J, leaving 5 bases unmatched. The CDR3 protein is CASIRTGTSGNTIYF. As DNA, the CDR3 is TGTGCCAGCATACGGACAGGGACCTCTGGAAACACCATATATTTT.

This clonotype turned up a few times. The chain links TRBV7-9 to TRBJ1-5, with D unclear. Trimming removed 5 bases from V and 5 bases from J, with 16 bases in between. In germline, CDR1 is SEHNR, CDR2 FQNEAQ (reference sequence). The length of the CDR3 is 15 residues. The CDR3 nucleotides are TGTGCCAGCAGCCCACGTTCGGGTGGCGATCAGCCCCAGCATTTT. Translation: CASSPRSGGDQPQHF.

Remarks on this clonotype: The junction does not match germline at one end; this may be a read error. V and J are TRBV5-3 and TRBJ1-3, with D unclear. TRBV5-3 is an open reading frame, and its role is uncertain. This CDR3 region has 13 residues. The CDR3 sequence is CASSLALGNTIYF. CDR3 coding DNA: TGTGCCAGCAGCTTGGCCTTGGGAAACACCATATATTTT.

The chain is built from TRBV12-3 or TRBV12-4 and TRBJ2-7; weak D call: TRBD2 (6 bases). CDR3 length: 15 residues. V shed 2 bases and J shed 3 bases, with 14 bases lying between them. CDR3 coding DNA: TGTGCCAGCAGTTTATACGGGACTCAGGTCTACGAGCAGTACTTC. This gives the protein CASSLYGTQVYEQYF.

The chain combines TRBV5-1 with TRBJ2-7, with a possible D match to TRBD2 (5 bases). CDR1 SGHRS and CDR2 YFSETQ come from the germline V gene. V was cut by 3 bases and J by 3 bases, with 16 bases left in between. The CDR3 consists of 15 residues. The CDR3 nucleotides are TGCGCCAGCAGCTCCATGAGCGGAACCAACTACGAGCAGTACTTC. It yields the protein CASSSMSGTNYEQYF.

The genes are TRBV12-3 or TRBV12-4 and TRBJ2-1; 13 bases are shared with TRBD2. V was pared by 8 bases and J by 0 bases, with 7 bases of the junction left unmatched. CDR3 length: 17 amino acids. CDR3 protein: CASGTSGVASSYNEQFF. The CDR3 bases are TGTGCCAGCGGGACTAGCGGGGTTGCGAGCTCCTACAATGAGCAGTTCTTC.

This clonotype was seen a handful of times. The V and J genes are TRBV12-3 or TRBV12-4 and TRBJ2-1, with TRBD1 as a possible D gene (6 bases). V lost 5 bases and J 3 bases, leaving 29 bases between the germline ends. The CDR3 loop spans 20 amino acids. In nucleotides, the CDR3 is TGTGCCAGCAGTCCCGGGACAATTACGAGACGGAGCAGCGTCTACAATGAGCAGTTCTTC. It is translated as CASSPGTITRRSSVYNEQFF.

The rearrangement links TRBV6-1 to TRBJ2-7; 10 bases align to TRBD2. Per the germline V gene, CDR1 is MNHNS and CDR2 is SASEGT. The CDR3 has 16 amino acids. Losses at the gene ends were 5 bases for V and 4 bases for J; bases not matched to a gene: 11. The CDR3 protein is CASSRLSSGGRYEQYF. CDR3 nucleotide sequence: TGTGCCAGCAGTCGGCTCTCTAGCGGGGGTAGGTACGAGCAGTACTTC.

The sample holds one count of this clonotype. V gene TRBV11-2 combines with J gene TRBJ1-2; 7 positions match TRBD1. V shed 4 bases and J 4 bases; nucleotides not matched to a gene: 3. The length of the CDR3 is 13 residues. CDR1 and CDR2 (germline): SGHAT, FQNNGV. In DNA form, the CDR3 reads TGTGCCAGCAGCTGGGACAGAACCTATGGCTACACCTTC. Its translation is CASSWDRTYGYTF.

The gene calls are TRBV12-5 and TRBJ2-2; 7 bases fit TRBD2. With 7 bases clipped from V and 6 bases from J, the junction kept 5 bases outside the gene matches. Germline V gene sequence: CDR1 LGHNT, CDR2 FRNRAP. CDR3 size: 13 residues. The CDR3, as DNA: TGTGCTAGTGCTTCACGGGGGGCCGGGGAGCTGTTTTTT. It specifies CASASRGAGELFF.

This clonotype was counted between two and nine times. The chain joins TRBV7-2 to TRBJ1-2; D is unclear. Germline CDR1 and CDR2: SGHTA and FQGNSA. Deletions cut 3 bases from V and 2 bases from J, with 4 bases between. The CDR3 length is 12 residues. The CDR3 reads CASSFVNYGYTF. Written as DNA, the CDR3 is TGTGCCAGCAGCTTCGTCAACTATGGCTACACCTTC.

This clonotype was observed a handful of times. The chain recombines TRBV7-2 with TRBJ1-5; D might be TRBD1 (5 bases). Per the germline V gene, CDR1 is SGHTA and CDR2 is FQGNSA. The CDR3 extends over 13 amino acids. Trimming shortened V by 5 bases and J by 5 bases, and 10 bases separated the two germline ends. CDR3 coding DNA: TGTGCCAGCAGCCTGACAGAGGATCAGCCCCAGCATTTT. Translating gives CASSLTEDQPQHF. Based on the CDR3 plus reference TRBV7-2 and TRBJ1-5, the full variable domain is GAGVSQSPSNKVTEKGKDVELRCDPISGHTALYWYRQSLGQGLEFLIYFQGNSAPDKSGLPSDRFSAERTGGSVSTLTIQRTQQEDSAVYLCASSLTEDQPQHFGDGTRLSIL.